A single sample is the source of the 30 T cell receptor beta chains below, sequenced in a study of shared clonotypes between healthy human individuals (dated by TCRdb to the early 2020s). The library was made by the immunoSEQ multiplex PCR assay. TCRdb took this table from immuneACCESS and kept in-frame rearrangements with V and J called. Such tables lack part of the clones; where checked against another copy, unresolved V genes explain under half of the gap, and the rest is unexplained. The sample contains some 470,000 clones, 76% of them found a single time. The top ten clonotypes cover 10% to 15% of the sample. Material: PBMCs. The receptors were gathered from a middle-aged woman in good health. Some clones in this sample may be carry-over from other donors' samples.

The V and J genes are TRBV6-5 and TRBJ2-7; 7 nucleotides align to TRBD2. CDR3 length equals 13 residues. The V and J ends lost 5 bases and 6 bases, in that order; junction bases with no gene match: 7. CDR1 MNHEY and CDR2 SVGAGI come from the germline V gene. The CDR3 protein is CASSNFGGFEQYF. The CDR3 nucleotides read TGTGCCAGCAGTAACTTCGGGGGGTTCGAGCAGTACTTC.

This sequence joins TRBV28 and TRBJ2-1; the match to TRBD2 covers 10 bases. Germline V lookup: CDR1 MDHEN, CDR2 SYDVKM. V shed 1 base, J shed 9 bases, and the junction held 6 bases outside the gene matches. This CDR3 spans 15 amino acids. The CDR3 coding sequence is TGTGCCAGCAGTTTATTTAAGCGGGAGGGTACTGAGCAGTTCTTC. Translation: CASSLFKREGTEQFF.

V usage is TRBV12-5 and J usage is TRBJ1-2; unclear D gene. V dropped 4 bases and J dropped 3 bases, with 12 bases sitting between them. CDR3 length: 14 residues. CDR1 and CDR2 from the germline V gene are LGHNT and FRNRAP. In nucleotides, the CDR3 is TGTGCTAGTGGTTCTTGGGGATCGGACTATGGCTACACCTTC. Its protein product is CASGSWGSDYGYTF.

This rearrangement joins TRBV7-3 to TRBJ2-1, with TRBD2 as a possible D gene (6 bases). Trimming cost V 6 bases and J 2 bases, with 8 bases left between them. Per the germline V gene, CDR1 is SGHTA and CDR2 is FQGTGA. This CDR3 is 13 amino acids long. The CDR3 nucleotides are TGTGCCAGCAGTCCTAGCGCCTACAATGAGCAGTTCTTC. Encoded protein: CASSPSAYNEQFF.

V and J are TRBV19 and TRBJ2-7; TRBD1 aligns across 9 bases. The CDR3 is 14 amino acids. Unmatched junction bases numbered 5, after V lost 4 bases and J lost 4 bases. The germline V gene encodes CDR1 LNHDA and CDR2 SQIVND (reference sequence). CDR3: CASSRGQGWYEQYF. CDR3 nucleotide sequence: TGTGCCAGTAGTAGAGGACAGGGGTGGTACGAGCAGTACTTC.

The DNA for the CDR3 is TGCGCCAGCAGAATGTCTAGCGGGAGATCCTACAATGAGCAGTTCTTC. Amino acid sequence: CASRMSSGRSYNEQFF. The rearrangement uses TRBV10-2 and TRBJ2-1, with 10 positions matching TRBD2. Trimming cost V 6 bases and J 1 base; bases outside gene matches: 6. This CDR3 has 16 amino acids. CDR1 WSHSY and CDR2 SAAADI come from the germline V gene.

The rearrangement joins TRBV20-1 to TRBJ2-7, with D unclear. The CDR3 extends over 11 amino acids. CDR1 DFQATT and CDR2 SNEGSKA come from the germline V gene (reference sequence). V gave up 6 bases and J gave up 2 bases, with 8 bases separating them. DNA of the CDR3: TGCAGTGCCCGTCATACCTACGAGCAGTACTTC. Amino acid sequence: CSARHTYEQYF.

V and J are TRBV30 and TRBJ2-7; D gene ambiguous. V lost 1 base to trimming and J lost 2 bases, with 6 bases between them. Germline assignment: CDR1 GTSNPN and CDR2 SVGIG (reference sequence). This CDR3 region has 12 residues. CDR3 DNA: TGTGCCTGGAGTGCCCCCGCCTACGAGCAGTACTTC. Translating it yields CAWSAPAYEQYF.

The sample holds a few counts of this clone. This chain links TRBV14 with TRBJ2-3, with 11 bases aligning to TRBD2. This CDR3 comprises 15 residues. V was clipped by 4 bases and J by 0 bases; unmatched bases: 0. Germline assignment: CDR1 SGHDN and CDR2 FVKESK. CDR3 sequence (DNA): TGTGCCAGCAGCCGGACTAGCGGGAGCACAGATACGCAGTATTTT. Protein: CASSRTSGSTDTQYF. Together with reference TRBV14 and TRBJ2-3, the CDR3 gives the full variable domain: EAGVTQFPSHSVIEKGQTVTLRCDPISGHDNLYWYRRVMGKEIKFLLHFVKESKQDESGMPNNRFLAERTGGTYSTLKVQPAELEDSGVYFCASSRTSGSTDTQYFGPGTRLTVL.

The rearrangement joins TRBV27 to TRBJ2-1; TRBD2 might be the D (6 bases). The CDR3 length is 13 residues. Germline V lookup: CDR1 MNHEY, CDR2 SMNVEV (reference sequence). V lost 7 bases and J 9 bases, leaving 16 bases between the germline ends. CDR3 DNA sequence: TGTGCCAGCAAGGTACGGGAGCAGACTGAGCAGTTCTTC. It yields the protein CASKVREQTEQFF.

This chain uses TRBV2 with TRBJ2-7, with 14 bases fitting TRBD2. CDR1 and CDR2 from the germline V gene are SNHLY and FYNNEI. V gave up 7 bases and J gave up 7 bases; unmatched junction bases: 6. The CDR3 is made up of 14 amino acids. The CDR3 nucleotides read TGTGCCAGCATCCGGACTAGCGGGAGGAGAGAGCAGTACTTC. Protein: CASIRTSGRREQYF.

With regard to this clone: Distinct nucleotide sequences in the sample also encode this CDR3. The chain combines TRBV9 with TRBJ2-1; no definite D call. The CDR3 has 11 amino acids. Germline values: CDR1 SGDLS, CDR2 YYNGEE. Trimming stripped 7 bases from V and 5 bases from J, with 7 bases between. The CDR3 spells CASGTNNEQFF. DNA of the CDR3: TGTGCCAGCGGTACTAACAATGAGCAGTTCTTC.

The gene calls are TRBV6-1 and TRBJ2-3, with 8 bases fitting TRBD2. The CDR3 runs to 14 residues. Germline CDR1 and CDR2: MNHNS and SASEGT. V shed 7 bases, J shed 6 bases, and the junction held 9 bases outside the gene matches. The DNA for the CDR3 is TGTGCCAGCAACGGGCGGGGGGCCGTGGATACGCAGTATTTT. Amino acids: CASNGRGAVDTQYF.

This clone was seen a handful of times. The chain carries TRBV6-1 and TRBJ1-5; D gene uncertain. Germline CDR1 is MNHNS and CDR2 is SASEGT. Trimming stripped 8 bases from V and 5 bases from J, with 13 bases between. This CDR3 spans 13 amino acids. This chain's CDR3 is CASAGRVDQPQHF. Written as DNA, the CDR3 is TGTGCCAGCGCAGGTAGGGTTGATCAGCCCCAGCATTTT.

As DNA, the CDR3 is TGTGCCTGGAGTACAACCCCTCGGCGCCTGGATGAGCAGTTCTTC. Residues: CAWSTTPRRLDEQFF. This chain uses TRBV30 with TRBJ2-1; D gene uncertain. Per the germline V gene, CDR1 is GTSNPN and CDR2 is SVGIG (reference sequence). V was pared by 2 bases and J by 8 bases, with 19 bases between. The CDR3 contains 15 residues.

This clone was counted a single time. The rearrangement uses TRBV9 and TRBJ2-1, with D tentatively TRBD1 or TRBD2 (5 bases each). Per germline, CDR1 SGDLS and CDR2 YYNGEE. The germline V and J ends were trimmed by 0 bases and 7 bases, with 14 bases remaining between them. The CDR3 totals 15 residues. In DNA, the CDR3 is TGTGCCAGCAGCGTAGCCCCGGGACCCCGGAATGAGCAGTTCTTC. Translated: CASSVAPGPRNEQFF.

The chain uses TRBV9 and TRBJ2-3; tentatively, D is TRBD1 or TRBD2 (6 bases each). V lost 0 bases and J 5 bases, leaving 13 bases between the germline ends. The length of the CDR3 is 15 residues. Germline assignment: CDR1 SGDLS and CDR2 YYNGEE. The CDR3 loop is CASSVAGGLGDTQYF. DNA for the CDR3: TGTGCCAGCAGCGTAGCCGGGGGCTTGGGAGATACGCAGTATTTT.

The chain couples TRBV7-2 to TRBJ2-1, with D hard to call. The V gene's germline CDR1 is SGHTA and CDR2 FQGNSA. The CDR3 covers 16 residues. V dropped 3 bases and J dropped 0 bases, with 12 bases sitting between them. The DNA of the CDR3 is TGTGCCAGCAGCTTCGGACCCCCCAGCTCCTACAATGAGCAGTTCTTC. This translates into CASSFGPPSSYNEQFF.

V is TRBV18 and J is TRBJ1-5; 9 nucleotides line up with TRBD1. Trimming at V came to 2 bases and at J to 5 bases, leaving 13 bases not matched to a gene. CDR1 KGHSH and CDR2 LQKENI come from the germline V gene. The CDR3 consists of 18 residues. As DNA, the CDR3 is TGTGCCAGCTCACCAGTAATCGGCGGCCGACAGGGGGATCAGCCCCAGCATTTT. Amino acids: CASSPVIGGRQGDQPQHF.

The V gene is TRBV28, the J gene TRBJ2-3, with 9 bases that match TRBD2. With 11 bases clipped from V and 6 bases from J, the junction kept 12 bases outside the gene matches. Germline CDR1 and CDR2: MDHEN and SYDVKM. The CDR3 covers 14 residues. CDR3 residues: CAVNGGGRVDTQYF. CDR3 bases: TGTGCCGTAAACGGGGGCGGGAGGGTTGATACGCAGTATTTT.

The rearrangement uses TRBV19 and TRBJ1-5; TRBD1 agrees at 8 bases. The V gene's germline CDR1 is LNHDA and CDR2 SQIVND (reference sequence). After removal of 3 bases from V and 2 bases from J, the junction contained 15 bases not matched to a gene. This CDR3 region has 19 residues. The CDR3 bases are TGTGCCAGTAGTATTAGCCTTTGGCAGGGGGCGCGGGGCAATCAGCCCCAGCATTTT. Translation: CASSISLWQGARGNQPQHF.

This clone was counted a few times. The V and J genes are TRBV29-1 and TRBJ2-5, with D possibly matching TRBD1 (6 bases). Trimming took off 1 base at V and 2 bases at J, with 8 bases between the two ends. Germline V gene lookup returns CDR1 SQVTM and CDR2 ANQGSEA. The CDR3 spans 13 residues. The CDR3 is CSVEGGQQETQYF. The CDR3, as DNA: TGCAGCGTTGAAGGTGGACAGCAAGAGACCCAGTACTTC. The whole variable domain, remainder taken from reference TRBV29-1 and TRBJ2-5, is SAVISQKPSRDICQRGTSLTIQCQVDSQVTMMFWYRQQPGQSLTLIATANQGSEATYESGFVIDKFPISRPNLTFSTLTVSNMSPEDSSIYLCSVEGGQQETQYFGPGTRLLVL.

This clone has only one observation. V gene TRBV7-9 combines with J gene TRBJ2-3; no reliable D call. Germline lookup yields CDR1 SEHNR and CDR2 FQNEAQ (reference sequence). Trimming shortened V by 0 bases and J by 4 bases, and 8 bases separated the two germline ends. The CDR3 spans 14 residues. CDR3 sequence: CASSLALGADTQYF. The CDR3 nucleotides read TGTGCCAGCAGCTTAGCGCTTGGGGCAGATACGCAGTATTTT.

This clone was picked up one time. The chain uses TRBV27 and TRBJ1-3; 8 bases align to TRBD1. Germline CDR1 reads MNHEY; CDR2 reads SMNVEV (reference sequence). The CDR3 is 14 residues long. After removal of 6 bases from V and 2 bases from J, the junction contained 3 bases not matched to a gene. The CDR3 region is CASRTDRAGNTIYF. In nucleotides, the CDR3 is TGTGCCAGCAGGACGGACAGGGCTGGAAACACCATATATTTT.

V gene TRBV30 combines with J gene TRBJ2-1; the D gene could be TRBD1 or TRBD2 (5 bases each). This CDR3 region has 14 residues. Trimming took 2 bases from V and 6 from J, leaving 14 bases between them. Germline V gene lookup returns CDR1 GTSNPN and CDR2 SVGIG (reference sequence). The CDR3 loop reads CAWSMGDWGNEQFF. CDR3 DNA: TGTGCCTGGAGTATGGGGGATTGGGGCAATGAGCAGTTCTTC.

This chain uses TRBV9 with TRBJ2-1, with a tentative D call TRBD2 (6 bases). The CDR3 is 15 amino acids. Germline lookup yields CDR1 SGDLS and CDR2 YYNGEE. V was shortened by 2 bases and J by 2 bases, with 11 bases between the two germline ends. The CDR3 DNA is TGTGCCAGCAGCGTGGGGCGGGGAACCTACAATGAGCAGTTCTTC. It codes for CASSVGRGTYNEQFF.

Of note for this clone: Different DNA sequences within this sample yield the same CDR3. The chain recombines TRBV7-2 with TRBJ2-1; 9 bases align to TRBD2. Germline loops: CDR1 SGHTA, CDR2 FQGNSA. The J segment lost 0 bases and the V segment lost 2 bases, leaving 2 bases of the junction unmatched. The CDR3 is 16 residues long. The CDR3 coding sequence is TGTGCCAGCAGCTTACTAGCGGGAAGCTCCTACAATGAGCAGTTCTTC. It yields the protein CASSLLAGSSYNEQFF.

The table lists this clone with a few counts. This chain connects TRBV28 to TRBJ1-2, with D possibly matching TRBD1 (5 bases). Between the trimmed V and J ends, which lost 10 bases and 5 bases, there was a span of 14 bases. CDR1 and CDR2 (germline): MDHEN, SYDVKM. This CDR3 has 12 residues. The CDR3 DNA is TGTGCCACCCCAGACAGCCAGTATGGCTACACCTTC. Translating gives CATPDSQYGYTF.

CDR3 DNA sequence: TGTGCCAGCAGCCCCCCGGTGGGGGGAAACATTCAGTACTTC. This sequence encodes CASSPPVGGNIQYF. V usage is TRBV7-9 and J usage is TRBJ2-4; D perhaps matches TRBD2 (6 bases). The CDR3 length is 14 residues. The V end lost 5 bases, the J end lost 6 bases, and 14 bases lay between the germline ends. The germline CDR1 and CDR2 sequences are SEHNR and FQNEAQ (reference sequence).

The chain links TRBV13 to TRBJ2-1; D is perhaps TRBD1 or TRBD2 (5 bases each). CDR1 and CDR2 (germline): PRHDT, FYEKMQ (reference sequence). With 6 bases removed from V and 3 bases from J, the gap between germline ends came to 21 bases. CDR3 length equals 17 residues. CDR3 nucleotides: TGTGCCAGCAGACGTCAGCGGCGGAGAGGGGACTACAATGAGCAGTTCTTC. It encodes CASRRQRRRGDYNEQFF.